This T cell receptor (beta chain) appears in the sequencing data of a study of CD8+ T cells in alopecia areata. There are a few counts of this clone. This sample's treatment: oral pan-JAK inhibitor, 5-10 mg twice daily. The germline gives CDR1 SGHAT, CDR2 FQDESV (reference sequence). The V end lost 5 bases, the J end lost 7 bases, and 9 bases lay between the germline ends. This CDR3 comprises 12 residues. The authors extracted RNA and reverse transcribed it into cDNA as the sequencing template. Some clones are missing from TCRdb's copy, which holds only in-frame ones; the method was immunoSEQ multiplex PCR. The table records about 150,000 clones, roughly 65% of them present only once.

This specimen consisted of CD4+ T cells sorted from blood, obtained at week 4, from a patient treated with tofacitinib. The chain carries TRBV11-1 and TRBJ2-1; unclear D gene. The origin of this receptor is a human donor with alopecia areata. CDR3 nucleotide sequence: TGTGCCAGCAGCATGGGTCGGAATGAGCAGTTCTTC. Translating gives CASSMGRNEQFF.